This entry lists 28 T cell receptor beta chains sequenced from one sample in a study of PD-1 blockade in mismatch repair-deficient tumors. TCRdb keeps only in-frame clones here, not all; method: immunoSEQ multiplex PCR. The sample lists under 150,000 clones, about 88% seen once, with roughly 13% in the top ten. Material: peripheral blood, obtained 44 weeks after starting pembrolizumab. The receptors shown here come from an adult with mismatch repair-deficient cancer.

The rearrangement uses TRBV7-2 and TRBJ2-7; no definite D call. V lost 2 bases, J lost 6 bases, and 5 bases lay in between. Germline loops: CDR1 SGHTA, CDR2 FQGNSA. The CDR3 is 11 residues long. This chain's CDR3 is CASSLSLEQYF. CDR3 bases: TGTGCCAGCAGCTTAAGCCTCGAGCAGTACTTC.

The chain uses TRBV2 and TRBJ2-7; perhaps TRBD1 as D (6 bases). This CDR3 is 11 amino acids long. Germline V gives CDR1 SNHLY, CDR2 FYNNEI. V was clipped by 7 bases and J by 9 bases, with 13 bases between them. CDR3 sequence reads: CASTSGEVQYF. The CDR3 coding sequence is TGTGCCAGCACATCAGGGGAAGTGCAGTACTTC.

The chain uses TRBV6-5 and TRBJ2-7; TRBD1 or TRBD2 may be the D gene (5 bases each). The CDR3 runs 15 residues. V was pared by 5 bases and J by 3 bases, with 17 bases between. Germline-derived CDR1 and CDR2 are MNHEY and SVGAGI. Here the CDR3 reads CASSQGGGAVYEQYF. The CDR3 DNA sequence: TGTGCCAGCAGTCAAGGAGGTGGGGCGGTCTACGAGCAGTACTTC.

V usage is TRBV7-9 and J usage is TRBJ2-1; D call uncertain. The CDR3 spans 18 residues. Per germline, CDR1 SEHNR and CDR2 FQNEAQ (reference sequence). Trimming removed 7 bases from V and 0 bases from J, with 22 bases in between. Here the CDR3 reads CASTLKGRIPRSYNEQFF. The CDR3 region has the DNA TGTGCCAGCACACTAAAAGGCCGAATACCTCGCTCCTACAATGAGCAGTTCTTC.

This clone has a handful of counts. The J gene is TRBJ2-7, the V gene TRBV29-1, with a possible D match to TRBD1 (6 bases). CDR3 length: 13 amino acids. Trimming removed 6 bases from V and 4 bases from J, with 16 bases in between. Germline CDR1 and CDR2: SQVTM and ANQGSEA. In DNA form, the CDR3 reads TGCAGCGTGGTTTACAGGGTAGGGTACGAGCAGTACTTC. It is translated as CSVVYRVGYEQYF.

The CDR3 protein is CASSPGLWNEQFF. For the CDR3, the DNA is TGCGCCAGCAGCCCGGGACTATGGAATGAGCAGTTCTTC. The chain is built from TRBV4-3 and TRBJ2-1; 7 bases match TRBD2. The length of the CDR3 is 13 residues. V dropped 4 bases and J dropped 7; count of bases not matched to a gene: 4. Germline V gene data show CDR1 as LGHNA and CDR2 as YSLEER.

Of note for this clone: Other nucleotide sequences from this sample produce the same CDR3. The V call is TRBV6-4, the J call TRBJ2-3; TRBD2 matches at 7 bases. This CDR3 has 15 amino acids. The V segment lost 0 bases and the J segment 4 bases; nucleotides outside the gene matches: 4. The germline CDR1 and CDR2 sequences are MRHNA and SNTAGT. This CDR3 reads CASSDSGGSADTQYF. In nucleotides, the CDR3 is TGTGCCAGCAGTGACTCGGGCGGGAGCGCAGATACGCAGTATTTT.

This clone has only one observation. Here the CDR3 DNA reads TGTGCCAGCAGCCAGTGGGAGGGTTATCAGCCCCAGCATTTT. Amino acids: CASSQWEGYQPQHF. The chain joins TRBV14 to TRBJ1-5; D gene unclear. Trimming pared 3 bases from V and 5 bases from J, leaving 11 bases between. Germline V gene lookup returns CDR1 SGHDN and CDR2 FVKESK. The CDR3 runs to 14 residues.

The chain carries TRBV7-9 and TRBJ2-1, with D maybe TRBD2 (5 bases). The CDR3 covers 13 residues. Trimming removed 2 bases from V and 6 bases from J, with 8 bases in between. Germline values: CDR1 SEHNR, CDR2 FQNEAQ (reference sequence). In nucleotides, the CDR3 is TGTGCCAGCAGCTTATCGGACTTCAATGAGCAGTTCTTC. Amino acid sequence: CASSLSDFNEQFF. Looking up the rest from reference TRBV7-9 and TRBJ2-1 gives the full variable domain: DTGVSQNPRHKITKRGQNVTFRCDPISEHNRLYWYRQTLGQGPEFLTYFQNEAQLEKSRLLSDRFSAERPKGSFSTLEIQRTEQGDSAMYLCASSLSDFNEQFFGPGTRLTVL.

The genes are TRBV2 and TRBJ2-1; D remains unclear. CDR3 length: 11 residues. Germline loops: CDR1 SNHLY, CDR2 FYNNEI. V shed 4 bases and J shed 10 bases, with 8 bases lying between them. CDR3 sequence: CASSAAIEQFF. Here the CDR3 DNA reads TGTGCCAGCAGTGCGGCGATCGAGCAGTTCTTC.

The rearrangement joins TRBV5-4 to TRBJ2-2; D gene ambiguous. CDR3 length: 14 residues. With 0 bases removed from V and 0 bases from J, the gap between germline ends came to 3 bases. The germline gives CDR1 SGHNT, CDR2 YYREEE (reference sequence). The CDR3 reads CASSLDTNTGELFF. The CDR3 DNA follows: TGTGCCAGCAGCTTGGACACGAACACCGGGGAGCTGTTTTTT.

The chain recombines TRBV12-5 with TRBJ2-1; D is unresolved. Trimming took off 4 bases at V and 0 bases at J, with 10 bases between the two ends. The CDR3 is made up of 15 amino acids. Germline V gives CDR1 LGHNT, CDR2 FRNRAP. The CDR3 DNA reads as TGTGCTAGTGGTTCTGAGCCCCTCTCCTACAATGAGCAGTTCTTC. It specifies CASGSEPLSYNEQFF. Based on the CDR3 plus reference TRBV12-5 and TRBJ2-1, the full variable domain is DARVTQTPRHKVTEMGQEVTMRCQPILGHNTVFWYRQTMMQGLELLAYFRNRAPLDDSGMPKDRFSAEMPDATLATLKIQPSEPRDSAVYFCASGSEPLSYNEQFFGPGTRLTVL.

This clone was seen only a few times. The chain employs TRBV11-3 and TRBJ2-7, with 8 bases fitting TRBD1. The CDR3 loop spans 15 amino acids. Germline assignment: CDR1 SGHNT and CDR2 YENEEA. The junction had 9 bases not matched to a gene; V was cut back by 3 bases and J by 5 bases. The DNA of the CDR3 is TGTGCCAGCAGCTTCGCGGGCAGGGGGCTAGACGAGCAGTACTTC. Translation gives CASSFAGRGLDEQYF.

This clone was detected only a few times. The chain uses TRBV6-5 and TRBJ1-2; perhaps TRBD1 as D (5 bases). The CDR3 spans 13 residues. The germline V gene encodes CDR1 MNHEY and CDR2 SVGAGI. Deletions cut 5 bases from V and 4 bases from J, with 11 bases between. CDR3 amino acids: CASSPSGSYGYTF. CDR3 DNA sequence: TGTGCCAGCAGTCCCTCAGGGAGCTATGGCTACACCTTC.

This clone appeared once. The chain employs TRBV9 and TRBJ2-3, with 9 bases aligning to TRBD2. The length of the CDR3 is 16 residues. V gave up 4 bases and J gave up 5 bases; unmatched junction bases: 11. Germline V CDR1 and CDR2: SGDLS, YYNGEE. CDR3 sequence reads: CASSPLGAGGGDTQYF. The CDR3 DNA sequence: TGTGCCAGCAGCCCATTGGGCGCGGGAGGGGGAGATACGCAGTATTTT. Drawing the rest from reference TRBV9 and TRBJ2-3, the complete variable domain is DSGVTQTPKHLITATGQRVTLRCSPRSGDLSVYWYQQSLDQGLQFLIQYYNGEERAKGNILERFSAQQFPDLHSELNLSSLELGDSALYFCASSPLGAGGGDTQYFGPGTRLTVL.

The chain employs TRBV10-3 and TRBJ2-1; the D gene is possibly TRBD2 (5 bases). Between the trimmed V and J ends, which lost 4 bases and 0 bases, there was a span of 10 bases. Germline-derived CDR1 and CDR2 are ENHRY and SYGVKD. This CDR3 is built from 15 residues. For the CDR3, the DNA is TGTGCCATCAGTGTGGTGGGGAGCTCCTACAATGAGCAGTTCTTC. Translated: CAISVVGSSYNEQFF.

The J gene is TRBJ2-1, the V gene TRBV6-5; D gene ambiguous. Germline-derived CDR1 and CDR2 are MNHEY and SVGAGI. The CDR3 spans 15 residues. Between the trimmed V and J ends, which lost 3 bases and 0 bases, there was a span of 9 bases. CDR3 coding DNA: TGTGCCAGCAGTTATTCGGCGAGCTCCTACAATGAGCAGTTCTTC. Protein sequence: CASSYSASSYNEQFF.

The genes are TRBV6-1 and TRBJ2-7; no reliable D call. This CDR3 has 15 residues. CDR1 is MNHNS, CDR2 SASEGT, per germline. V lost 1 base to trimming and J lost 3 bases, with 13 bases between them. CDR3 loop: CASSEVPRSSYEQYF. Here the CDR3 DNA reads TGTGCCAGCAGTGAAGTGCCCCGGTCCAGCTACGAGCAGTACTTC.

This clone was seen a handful of times. V usage is TRBV4-1 and J usage is TRBJ1-2; 9 bases agree with TRBD1. The CDR3 covers 13 residues. Germline values: CDR1 MGHRA, CDR2 YSYEKL. Trimming cost V 4 bases and J 4 bases; bases outside gene matches: 1. The CDR3 bases are TGCGCCAGCAGCCTGACAGGGGGCTATGGCTACACCTTC. As protein: CASSLTGGYGYTF.

This sequence joins TRBV28 and TRBJ1-2; 8 bases fit TRBD1. With V trimmed by 5 bases and J by 5 bases, 4 bases remained unmatched. The germline V gene has CDR1 MDHEN and CDR2 SYDVKM. This CDR3 comprises 13 residues. The CDR3 coding sequence is TGTGCCAGCAGTGATACAGGGGGTTATGGCTACACCTTC. Protein product: CASSDTGGYGYTF.

The rearrangement joins TRBV9 to TRBJ2-7, with D possibly TRBD2 on 6 matching bases. Germline lookup yields CDR1 SGDLS and CDR2 YYNGEE. The V end lost 3 bases, the J end lost 2 bases, and 12 bases lay between the germline ends. This CDR3 has 14 residues. Written as DNA, the CDR3 is TGTGCCAGCAGCGGGGGGGACTCCCCCTACGAGCAGTACTTC. This gives the protein CASSGGDSPYEQYF.

V gene TRBV23-1 combines with J gene TRBJ2-7; 8 bases line up with TRBD2. TRBV23-1 is labeled an ORF, and its function is uncertain. The CDR3 spans 15 residues. The trim removed 1 base at V and 7 bases at J, leaving 9 bases unmatched. CDR3 amino acids: CASSQCEREMREQYF. CDR3 bases: TGCGCCAGCAGTCAATGTGAGCGGGAGATGAGAGAGCAGTACTTC.

This sequence joins TRBV29-1 and TRBJ2-3; the D call may be TRBD1 or TRBD2 (5 bases each). CDR3 length: 14 residues. The germline CDR1 and CDR2 sequences are SQVTM and ANQGSEA. V lost 1 base to trimming and J lost 2 bases, with 10 bases between them. CDR3 coding DNA: TGCAGCGTTGAAGGTGGGACCATCACAGATACGCAGTATTTT. Residues: CSVEGGTITDTQYF.

This sequence joins TRBV11-3 and TRBJ2-3, with 8 nucleotides matching TRBD1. V dropped 5 bases and J dropped 0; count of bases not matched to a gene: 13. The CDR3 is 18 residues long. CDR1 is SGHNT and CDR2 is YENEEA in the germline V gene. Here the CDR3 reads CASSEGDRRSSSTDTQYF. DNA of the CDR3: TGTGCCAGCAGCGAAGGGGACAGGCGGTCATCTAGCACAGATACGCAGTATTTT.

J is TRBJ2-2 and V is TRBV28; 7 bases are a match to TRBD1. CDR1 MDHEN and CDR2 SYDVKM come from the germline V gene. The V and J ends lost 3 bases and 2 bases, in that order; junction bases with no gene match: 6. The CDR3 sequence is 16 residues long. The DNA for the CDR3 is TGTGCCAGCAGTTTGGACAGGCGGAGAAACACCGGGGAGCTGTTTTTT. Translating it yields CASSLDRRRNTGELFF.

The chain recombines TRBV29-1 with TRBJ2-7; 9 bases are a match to TRBD1. CDR3 length: 12 residues. V trimming: 7 bases; J trimming: 5 bases; junction bases outside the gene matches: 6. In germline, CDR1 is SQVTM, CDR2 ANQGSEA. As DNA, the CDR3 is TGCAGCGCTACAGGGGGCTACCACGAGCAGTACTTC. Translated: CSATGGYHEQYF.

This chain joins TRBV7-9 and TRBJ2-3; no reliable D call. CDR3 length equals 13 residues. Trimming stripped 5 bases from V and 4 bases from J, with 10 bases between. Germline V gene data show CDR1 as SEHNR and CDR2 as FQNEAQ (reference sequence). The DNA of the CDR3 is TGTGCCAGCAGCCCCCGGACGGCAGATACGCAGTATTTT. Protein sequence: CASSPRTADTQYF.

The V and J genes are TRBV27 and TRBJ2-7, with D possibly called TRBD1 or TRBD2 (5 bases each). The CDR3 covers 13 residues. V was trimmed by 4 bases and J by 2 bases, leaving 9 bases between them. Per germline, CDR1 MNHEY and CDR2 SMNVEV (reference sequence). CDR3 coding DNA: TGTGCCAGCAGTTCCCAGGGAGCCTACGAGCAGTACTTC. This gives the protein CASSSQGAYEQYF.